The 26 T cell receptor beta chains below come from one sample, sequenced in a study of blood T cell repertoires in COVID-19. The repertoire was sequenced with immunoSEQ multiplex PCR; TCRdb's copy has only in-frame clones and lacks some. The table lists some 230,000 clones, roughly 84% of them singletons. Sequencing was performed on peripheral blood. These receptors all come from a woman between 55 and 75 years old who had recovered from COVID-19.

J is TRBJ1-1 and V is TRBV29-1, with TRBD1 identical over 9 bases. Germline values: CDR1 SQVTM, CDR2 ANQGSEA. The V and J ends lost 7 bases and 5 bases, in that order; junction bases with no gene match: 8. The length of the CDR3 is 13 residues. Here the CDR3 DNA reads TGCAGCGCTAACAGGGGGCTGGTTACTGAAGCTTTCTTT. This sequence encodes CSANRGLVTEAFF.

V and J are TRBV6-2 or TRBV6-3 and TRBJ1-5; 9 bases are shared with TRBD1. Germline trimming cut 7 bases from V and 7 bases from J; bases unmatched to any gene: 11. From germline, CDR1 is MNHEY and CDR2 SVGEGT. CDR3 size: 15 residues. CDR3 DNA: TGTGCCAGCAACCCGGTGGGGACAGGGAGACAGCCCCAGCATTTT. Translating gives CASNPVGTGRQPQHF.

The V call is TRBV7-8, the J call TRBJ2-3; D unresolved. CDR3 length equals 16 residues. Per germline, CDR1 SGHVS and CDR2 FQNEAQ. V was trimmed by 5 bases and J by 2 bases, leaving 17 bases between them. CDR3: CASSKLSHSSTDTQYF. CDR3 DNA sequence: TGTGCCAGCAGCAAATTGAGCCACAGTTCCACAGATACGCAGTATTTT. Filled out from reference TRBV7-8 and TRBJ2-3, the complete variable domain reads GAGVSQSPRYKVAKRGQDVALRCDPISGHVSLFWYQQALGQGPEFLTYFQNEAQLDKSGLPSDRFFAERPEGSVSTLKIQRTQQEDSAVYLCASSKLSHSSTDTQYFGPGTRLTVL.

A single count supports this clone. This chain links TRBV7-6 with TRBJ2-3, with no clear D. V lost 7 bases, J lost 6 bases, and 8 bases lay in between. This CDR3 is 11 amino acids long. CDR1 and CDR2 from the germline V gene are SGHVS and FNYEAQ. Here the CDR3 reads CASNPGDTQYF. DNA of the CDR3: TGTGCCAGCAATCCCGGGGATACGCAGTATTTT.

The chain recombines TRBV5-1 with TRBJ2-3; the D gene is possibly TRBD2 (6 bases). Germline lookup yields CDR1 SGHRS and CDR2 YFSETQ. This CDR3 region has 14 residues. Trimming cost V 4 bases and J 2 bases, with 11 bases left between them. CDR3 sequence reads: CASSGGSSTDTQYF. The DNA of the CDR3 is TGCGCCAGCAGCGGGGGGAGCTCCACAGATACGCAGTATTTT.

CDR3 loop: CASSQDGPGGNRYEQYF. Here the CDR3 DNA reads TGCGCCAGCAGCCAAGATGGGCCAGGGGGCAATCGGTACGAGCAGTACTTC. This chain joins TRBV4-1 and TRBJ2-7, with 8 bases aligning to TRBD1. V was pared by 0 bases and J by 4 bases, with 11 bases of the junction left unmatched. The CDR3 spans 17 residues. Germline CDR1 reads MGHRA; CDR2 reads YSYEKL.

This clone was recorded a few times. This chain connects TRBV11-2 to TRBJ1-2; D uncertain. Germline V gene sequence: CDR1 SGHAT, CDR2 FQNNGV. The V and J ends lost 5 bases and 3 bases respectively, with 16 bases between them. The CDR3 has 15 residues. The CDR3: CASSEARVLDYGYTF. The CDR3 DNA is TGTGCCAGCAGCGAAGCTCGAGTCTTGGACTATGGCTACACCTTC. The variable domain in full, completed from reference TRBV11-2 and TRBJ1-2, reads EAGVAQSPRYKIIEKRQSVAFWCNPISGHATLYWYQQILGQGPKLLIQFQNNGVVDDSQLPKDRFSAERLKGVDSTLKIQPAKLEDSAVYLCASSEARVLDYGYTFGSGTRLTVV.

This clone appeared once. The chain links TRBV27 to TRBJ2-2; D is unclear. V was shortened by 2 bases and J by 0 bases, with 10 bases between the two germline ends. Germline-derived CDR1 and CDR2 are MNHEY and SMNVEV (reference sequence). There are 16 residues in the CDR3. For the CDR3, the DNA is TGTGCCAGCAGTTTAATACAGTTCGCGAACACCGGGGAGCTGTTTTTT. This codes for CASSLIQFANTGELFF.

This clone was seen once. The rearrangement links TRBV6-2 or TRBV6-3 to TRBJ2-1; D is possibly TRBD2 (5 bases). V gave up 5 bases and J gave up 2 bases, with 16 bases separating them. This CDR3 has 16 residues. CDR1 and CDR2 (germline): MNHEY, SVGEGT. In DNA form, the CDR3 reads TGTGCCAGCAGTGCGCGGGCAACAGAGACCTACAATGAGCAGTTCTTC. It is translated as CASSARATETYNEQFF.

The V gene is TRBV7-2, the J gene TRBJ1-1; tentative D call: TRBD1 (6 bases). This CDR3 region has 14 residues. Between the trimmed V and J ends, which lost 4 bases and 7 bases, there was a span of 16 bases. Per the germline V gene, CDR1 is SGHTA and CDR2 is FQGNSA. The CDR3 loop reads CASSYRDRRSEAFF. In DNA form, the CDR3 reads TGTGCCAGCAGCTACCGAGACAGGCGCAGTGAAGCTTTCTTT.

The chain combines TRBV4-3 with TRBJ2-3, with D possibly TRBD2 on 6 matching bases. The CDR3 sequence is 15 residues long. V was cut by 0 bases and J by 12 bases, with 19 bases left in between. The V gene's germline CDR1 is LGHNA and CDR2 YSLEER. The CDR3 nucleotides read TGCGCCAGCAGCCAAGATCCTGGATGGCGGGAAGGTCAGTATTTT. Protein product: CASSQDPGWREGQYF.

The chain is built from TRBV19 and TRBJ1-2, with D possibly matching TRBD1 (6 bases). From germline, CDR1 is LNHDA and CDR2 SQIVND (reference sequence). CDR3 length: 13 amino acids. The V end lost 3 bases, the J end lost 3 bases, and 8 bases lay between the germline ends. In DNA, the CDR3 is TGTGCCAGTAGTATGAACAGGGACTATGGCTACACCTTC. Translating gives CASSMNRDYGYTF.

This clone was found once. The rearrangement joins TRBV27 to TRBJ2-6, with 7 bases that match TRBD2. This CDR3 comprises 18 residues. J lost 0 bases, V lost 2 bases, and 7 bases had no gene match. Germline V CDR1 and CDR2: MNHEY, SMNVEV (reference sequence). This CDR3 reads CASSLRGGQFSGANVLTF. The CDR3 DNA reads as TGTGCCAGCAGTTTAAGGGGAGGGCAGTTCTCTGGGGCCAACGTCCTGACTTTC.

V and J are TRBV6-1 and TRBJ2-7, with 9 bases aligning to TRBD1. The CDR3 is 17 amino acids. Germline-derived CDR1 and CDR2 are MNHNS and SASEGT. J was trimmed by 2 bases and V by 3 bases; bases with no gene match: 11. CDR3 amino acids: CASSDPSRTGVTYEQYF. The CDR3 DNA sequence: TGTGCCAGCAGTGACCCTTCCCGGACAGGGGTGACCTACGAGCAGTACTTC.

V usage is TRBV5-1 and J usage is TRBJ2-4; D possibly corresponds to TRBD1 (5 bases). The CDR3 spans 15 residues. Per germline, CDR1 SGHRS and CDR2 YFSETQ. Deletions cut 2 bases from V and 3 bases from J, with 12 bases between. The CDR3 is CASSFNRRVKNIQYF. The CDR3 DNA reads TGCGCCAGCAGCTTCAACAGGAGAGTCAAAAACATTCAGTACTTC.

This clone showed up just a few times. The gene calls are TRBV12-3 or TRBV12-4 and TRBJ2-2; D gene unclear. V lost 8 bases and J lost 0, with 7 bases in between. This CDR3 is built from 13 residues. The CDR3 sequence: CASCRANTGELFF. The CDR3 nucleotides read TGTGCCAGCTGTCGGGCGAACACCGGGGAGCTGTTTTTT.

The chain combines TRBV19 with TRBJ2-3, with TRBD2 identical over 10 bases. CDR3 length equals 16 residues. Germline trimming cut 3 bases from V and 4 bases from J; bases unmatched to any gene: 7. Germline V gene data show CDR1 as LNHDA and CDR2 as SQIVND (reference sequence). The CDR3 protein is CASSIPLAGEADTQYF. The CDR3 DNA follows: TGTGCCAGTAGTATCCCGCTAGCGGGGGAGGCAGATACGCAGTATTTT.

This clone was detected once. The rearrangement links TRBV5-5 to TRBJ1-4; 10 nucleotides agree with TRBD1. CDR1 and CDR2 (germline): SGHKS, YYEKEE (reference sequence). V was clipped by 4 bases and J by 7 bases; unmatched bases: 4. The CDR3 contains 14 residues. The CDR3 bases are TGTGCCAGCAGCCCCGGGACAGGGGTTGAAAAACTGTTTTTT. Residues: CASSPGTGVEKLFF.

This clone was observed a single time. The chain combines TRBV29-1 with TRBJ1-1; a possible D gene is TRBD1 (6 bases). Germline CDR1 reads SQVTM; CDR2 reads ANQGSEA. V dropped 4 bases and J dropped 5 bases, with 11 bases sitting between them. The CDR3 covers 12 residues. The chain's CDR3 is CSVGGGRTEAFF. The CDR3 region has the DNA TGCAGCGTTGGGGGGGGCCGGACTGAAGCTTTCTTT.

The rearrangement joins TRBV2 to TRBJ2-7; 15 bases are a match to TRBD2. From germline, CDR1 is SNHLY and CDR2 FYNNEI. This CDR3 is built from 16 residues. V lost 6 bases and J lost 4; bases outside the gene matches: 7. CDR3 residues: CASRQGLAGGKYEQYF. The CDR3 bases are TGTGCCAGCAGGCAGGGACTAGCGGGGGGAAAATACGAGCAGTACTTC.

The rearrangement joins TRBV11-3 to TRBJ1-6; no clear D. The CDR3 has 13 residues. V shed 1 base and J shed 7 bases, with 5 bases lying between them. CDR1 and CDR2 (germline): SGHNT, YENEEA. In DNA, the CDR3 is TGTGCCAGCAGCTTAGCTAAGAATTCACCCCTCCACTTT. Amino acids: CASSLAKNSPLHF. Full variable domain (rest looked up from reference TRBV11-3 and TRBJ1-6): EAGVVQSPRYKIIEKKQPVAFWCNPISGHNTLYWYLQNLGQGPELLIRYENEEAVDDSQLPKDRFSAERLKGVDSTLKIQPAELGDSAVYLCASSLAKNSPLHFGNGTRLTVT.

The gene calls are TRBV5-1 and TRBJ1-2, with TRBD1 as a possible D gene (5 bases). Trimming took 1 base from V and 7 from J, leaving 11 bases between them. The germline V gene encodes CDR1 SGHRS and CDR2 YFSETQ. This CDR3 is built from 13 residues. The CDR3 nucleotides read TGCGCCAGCAGCTTGAGTCCAGGGTTTGGCTACACCTTC. Translating it yields CASSLSPGFGYTF.

The rearrangement links TRBV2 to TRBJ1-1; 10 bases match TRBD1. V lost 8 bases and J lost 5; bases outside the gene matches: 5. The CDR3 spans 13 residues. Germline values: CDR1 SNHLY, CDR2 FYNNEI. CDR3 bases: TGTGCCAGCGGTGGACAGGGGGGAACTGAAGCTTTCTTT. Protein product: CASGGQGGTEAFF.

J is TRBJ2-6 and V is TRBV14; D may be TRBD1 (5 bases). This CDR3 is 16 amino acids long. Germline V gene lookup returns CDR1 SGHDN and CDR2 FVKESK. V shed 1 base and J shed 3 bases, with 10 bases lying between them. The CDR3 loop is CASSQVPGLGANVLTF. The DNA of the CDR3 is TGTGCCAGCAGCCAAGTACCAGGGCTTGGGGCCAACGTCCTGACTTTC.

This clone was seen a handful of times. V is TRBV3-1 (or the pseudogene TRBV3-2) and J is TRBJ2-1, with D maybe TRBD1 (5 bases). Germline V CDR1 and CDR2: LGHDT, YNNKEL (reference sequence). Trimming shortened V by 0 bases and J by 14 bases, and 14 bases separated the two germline ends. CDR3 length equals 13 residues. The CDR3 is CASSQDRTSREFF. CDR3 DNA sequence: TGTGCCAGCAGCCAAGACCGGACAAGCCGGGAGTTCTTC.

The chain links TRBV5-1 to TRBJ1-2; TRBD1 aligns across 7 bases. Trimming cost V 5 bases and J 0 bases; bases outside gene matches: 10. Germline V CDR1 and CDR2: SGHRS, YFSETQ. There are 16 residues in the CDR3. CDR3 residues: CASSREWRGPNYGYTF. CDR3 in DNA: TGCGCCAGCAGTCGGGAGTGGAGGGGGCCTAACTATGGCTACACCTTC.